This T cell receptor beta chain was sequenced during a study of cytomegalovirus exposure and HLA in healthy donors. Study-level points and caveats: Over 150 TCR beta chains were listed as cytomegalovirus-associated.

PCR employed 60 Vbeta and 13 Jbeta primers. Profiled with immunoSEQ multiplex PCR; TCRdb holds only in-frame clones, not every one. The sample yields under 250,000 clones, approximately 82% seen once. V lost 5 bases, J lost 11 bases, and 12 bases stayed unmatched. Germline values: CDR1 PRHDT, CDR2 FYEKMQ (reference sequence). The CDR3 consists of 14 residues. Healthy bone marrow donors made up the donor group. On this clone: Its antigen is still unknown.

The chain couples TRBV13 to TRBJ2-5, with TRBD2 matching 9 bases. Sequencing was performed on PBMCs. This TCR derives from a male donor in good health and CMV-seronegative. The DNA of the CDR3 is TGTGCCAGCAGCGGACCGGGACTAGCCAGAGAGCAGTACTTC. Amino acids: CASSGPGLAREQYF.